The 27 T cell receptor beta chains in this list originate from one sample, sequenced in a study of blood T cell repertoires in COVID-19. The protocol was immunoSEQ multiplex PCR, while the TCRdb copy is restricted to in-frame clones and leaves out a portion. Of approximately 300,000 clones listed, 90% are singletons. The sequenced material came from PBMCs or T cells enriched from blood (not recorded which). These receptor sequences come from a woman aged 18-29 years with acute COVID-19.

The CDR3 loop reads CASLGDNYGYTF. DNA of the CDR3: TGTGCCAGTTTAGGGGATAACTATGGCTACACCTTC. This chain uses TRBV19 with TRBJ1-2; weak D call: TRBD1 (5 bases). Germline V gene data show CDR1 as LNHDA and CDR2 as SQIVND (reference sequence). The ends were cut back, 8 bases at V and 1 base at J, with 8 bases in the middle. CDR3 length: 12 residues.

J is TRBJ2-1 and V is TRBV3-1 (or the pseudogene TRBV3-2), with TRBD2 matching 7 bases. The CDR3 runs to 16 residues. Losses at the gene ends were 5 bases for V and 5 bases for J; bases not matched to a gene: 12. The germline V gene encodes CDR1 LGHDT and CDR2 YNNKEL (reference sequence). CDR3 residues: CASSSPVGGPDNEQFF. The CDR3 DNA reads TGTGCCAGCAGCTCACCAGTGGGAGGGCCGGACAATGAGCAGTTCTTC.

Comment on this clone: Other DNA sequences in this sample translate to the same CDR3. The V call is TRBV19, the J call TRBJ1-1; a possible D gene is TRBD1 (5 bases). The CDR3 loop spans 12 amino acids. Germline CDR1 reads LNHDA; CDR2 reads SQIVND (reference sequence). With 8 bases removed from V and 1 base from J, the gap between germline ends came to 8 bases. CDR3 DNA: TGTGCCAGTCGGGGGGGGAACACTGAAGCTTTCTTT. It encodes CASRGGNTEAFF.

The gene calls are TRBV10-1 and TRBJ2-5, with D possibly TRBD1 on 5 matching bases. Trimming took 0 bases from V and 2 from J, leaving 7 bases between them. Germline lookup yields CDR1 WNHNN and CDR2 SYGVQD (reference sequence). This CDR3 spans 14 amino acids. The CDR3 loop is CASSESGAQETQYF. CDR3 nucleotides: TGCGCCAGCAGTGAGTCTGGGGCGCAAGAGACCCAGTACTTC.

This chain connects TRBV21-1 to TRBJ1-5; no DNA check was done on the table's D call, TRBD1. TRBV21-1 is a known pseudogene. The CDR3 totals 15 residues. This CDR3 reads CASSKRGGRGQPQHF. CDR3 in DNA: TGTGCCAGCAGCAAACGGGGTGGAAGGGGGCAGCCCCAGCATTTT.

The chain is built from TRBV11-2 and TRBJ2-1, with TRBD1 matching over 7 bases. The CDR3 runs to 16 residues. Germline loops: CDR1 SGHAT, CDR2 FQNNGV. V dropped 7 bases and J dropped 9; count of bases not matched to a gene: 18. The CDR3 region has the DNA TGTGCCAGCAAGCTTAGTTTTACGCTAGGGGGCTTTGAGCAGTTCTTC. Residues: CASKLSFTLGGFEQFF.

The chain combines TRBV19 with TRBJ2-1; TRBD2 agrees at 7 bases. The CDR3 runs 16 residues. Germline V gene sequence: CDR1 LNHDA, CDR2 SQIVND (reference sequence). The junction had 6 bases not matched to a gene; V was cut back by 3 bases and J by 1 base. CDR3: CASSIPLGRSYNEQFF. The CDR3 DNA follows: TGTGCCAGTAGTATCCCCCTCGGGAGGTCCTACAATGAGCAGTTCTTC.

CDR3 residues: CASSQETYRDYGYTF. The CDR3 DNA reads TGCGCCAGCAGCCAAGAAACCTACAGGGACTATGGCTACACCTTC. J is TRBJ1-2 and V is TRBV4-1; perhaps TRBD1 as D (6 bases). Per the germline V gene, CDR1 is MGHRA and CDR2 is YSYEKL. The length of the CDR3 is 15 residues. V was cut by 0 bases and J by 3 bases, with 11 bases left in between.

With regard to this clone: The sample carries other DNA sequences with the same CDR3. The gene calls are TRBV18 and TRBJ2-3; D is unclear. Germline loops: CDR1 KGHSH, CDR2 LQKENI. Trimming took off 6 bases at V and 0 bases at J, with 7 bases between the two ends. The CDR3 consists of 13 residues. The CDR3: CASSLPSTDTQYF. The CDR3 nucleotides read TGTGCCAGCTCCCTTCCTAGCACAGATACGCAGTATTTT.

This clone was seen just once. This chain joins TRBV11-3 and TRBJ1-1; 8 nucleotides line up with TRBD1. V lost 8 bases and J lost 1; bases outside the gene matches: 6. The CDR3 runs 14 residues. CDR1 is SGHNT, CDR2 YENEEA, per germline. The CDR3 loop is CASHGGQGNTEAFF. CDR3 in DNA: TGTGCCAGCCACGGAGGACAGGGGAACACTGAAGCTTTCTTT.

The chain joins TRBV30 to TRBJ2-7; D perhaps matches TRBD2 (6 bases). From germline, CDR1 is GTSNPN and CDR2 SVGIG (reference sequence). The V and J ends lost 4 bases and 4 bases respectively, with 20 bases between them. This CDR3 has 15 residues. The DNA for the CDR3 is TGTGCCTGGACCACATTTGGGCGGGGCGTATACGAGCAGTACTTC. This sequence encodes CAWTTFGRGVYEQYF.

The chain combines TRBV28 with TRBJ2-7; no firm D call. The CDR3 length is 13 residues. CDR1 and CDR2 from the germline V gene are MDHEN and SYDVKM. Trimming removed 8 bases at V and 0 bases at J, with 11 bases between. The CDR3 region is CASLGRPSYEQYF. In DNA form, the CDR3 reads TGTGCCAGCTTGGGCAGGCCCTCCTACGAGCAGTACTTC. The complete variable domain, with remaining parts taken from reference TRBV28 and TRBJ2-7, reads DVKVTQSSRYLVKRTGEKVFLECVQDMDHENMFWYRQDPGLGLRLIYFSYDVKMKEKGDIPEGYSVSREKKERFSLILESASTNQTSMYLCASLGRPSYEQYFGPGTRLTVT.

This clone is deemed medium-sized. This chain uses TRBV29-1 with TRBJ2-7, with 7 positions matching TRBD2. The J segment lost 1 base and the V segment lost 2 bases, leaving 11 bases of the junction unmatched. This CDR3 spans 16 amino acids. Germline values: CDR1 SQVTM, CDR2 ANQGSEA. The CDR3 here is CSVEFVSQGGSYEQYF. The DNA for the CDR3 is TGCAGCGTTGAATTCGTAAGCCAGGGAGGGTCCTACGAGCAGTACTTC.

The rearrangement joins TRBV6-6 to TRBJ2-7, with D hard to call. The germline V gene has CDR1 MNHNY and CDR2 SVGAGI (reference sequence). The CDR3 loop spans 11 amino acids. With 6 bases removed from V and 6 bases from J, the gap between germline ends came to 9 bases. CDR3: CASSQVSEQYF. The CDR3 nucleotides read TGTGCCAGCAGCCAGGTTTCCGAGCAGTACTTC.

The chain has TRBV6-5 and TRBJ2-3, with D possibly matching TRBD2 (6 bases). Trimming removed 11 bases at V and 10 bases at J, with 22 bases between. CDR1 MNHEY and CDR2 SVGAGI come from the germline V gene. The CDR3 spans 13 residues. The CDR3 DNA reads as TGTGCCGGGGAGGCCCAACGCCCAGGTCCGCAGTATTTT. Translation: CAGEAQRPGPQYF.

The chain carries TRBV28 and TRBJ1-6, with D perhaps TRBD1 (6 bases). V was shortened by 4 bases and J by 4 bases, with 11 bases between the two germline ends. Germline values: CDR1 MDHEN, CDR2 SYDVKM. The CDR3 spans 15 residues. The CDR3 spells CASSSQTGYNSPLHF. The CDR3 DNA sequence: TGTGCCAGCAGTTCGCAAACAGGGTATAATTCACCCCTCCACTTT.

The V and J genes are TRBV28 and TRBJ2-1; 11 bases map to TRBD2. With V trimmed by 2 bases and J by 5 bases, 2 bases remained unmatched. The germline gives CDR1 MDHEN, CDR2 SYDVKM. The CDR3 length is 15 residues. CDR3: CASSLGTSGHNEQFF. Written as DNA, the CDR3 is TGTGCCAGCAGTTTAGGGACTAGCGGCCACAATGAGCAGTTCTTC.

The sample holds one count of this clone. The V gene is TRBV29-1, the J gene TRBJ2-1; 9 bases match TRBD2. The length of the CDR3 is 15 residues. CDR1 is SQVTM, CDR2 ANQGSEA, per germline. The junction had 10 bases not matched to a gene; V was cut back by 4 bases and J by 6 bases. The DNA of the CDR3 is TGCAGCGTTGGAACGGGACTTAGCGGGAGCAATGAGCAGTTCTTC. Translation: CSVGTGLSGSNEQFF.

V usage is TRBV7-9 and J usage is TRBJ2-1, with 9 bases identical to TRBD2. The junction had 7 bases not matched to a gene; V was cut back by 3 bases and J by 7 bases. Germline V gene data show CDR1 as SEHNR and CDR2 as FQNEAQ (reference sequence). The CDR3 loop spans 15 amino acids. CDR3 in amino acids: CASSFLAGRGNEQFF. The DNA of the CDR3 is TGTGCCAGCAGCTTCCTAGCGGGAAGGGGGAATGAGCAGTTCTTC.

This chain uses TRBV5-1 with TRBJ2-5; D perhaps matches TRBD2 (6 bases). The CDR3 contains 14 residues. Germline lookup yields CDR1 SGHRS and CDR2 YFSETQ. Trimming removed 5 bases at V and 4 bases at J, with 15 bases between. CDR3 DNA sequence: TGCGCCAGCAGTGACGCGGCGGGGAGAGAGACCCAGTACTTC. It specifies CASSDAAGRETQYF.

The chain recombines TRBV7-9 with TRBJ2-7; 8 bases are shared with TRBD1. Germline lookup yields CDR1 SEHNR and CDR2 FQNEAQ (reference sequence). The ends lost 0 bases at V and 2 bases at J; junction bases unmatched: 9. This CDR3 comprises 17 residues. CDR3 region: CASSLAPGQGSPYEQYF. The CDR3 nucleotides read TGTGCCAGCAGCTTAGCCCCTGGACAGGGATCTCCCTACGAGCAGTACTTC.

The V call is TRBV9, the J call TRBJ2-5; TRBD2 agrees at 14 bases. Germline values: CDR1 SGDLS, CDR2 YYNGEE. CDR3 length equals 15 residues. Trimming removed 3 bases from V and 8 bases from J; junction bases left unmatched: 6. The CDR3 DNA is TGTGCCAGCAGCGCCCGGACTAGCGGGAGGATAACCCAGTACTTC. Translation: CASSARTSGRITQYF.

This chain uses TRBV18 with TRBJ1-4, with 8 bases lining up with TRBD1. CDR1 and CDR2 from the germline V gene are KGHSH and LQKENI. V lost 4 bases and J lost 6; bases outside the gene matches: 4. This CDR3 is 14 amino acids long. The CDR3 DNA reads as TGTGCCAGCTCACTCGGACAGGGTTATGAAAAACTGTTTTTT. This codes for CASSLGQGYEKLFF.

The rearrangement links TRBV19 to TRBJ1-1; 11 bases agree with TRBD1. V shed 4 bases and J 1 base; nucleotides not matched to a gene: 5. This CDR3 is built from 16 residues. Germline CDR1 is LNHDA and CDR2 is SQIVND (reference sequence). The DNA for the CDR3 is TGTGCCAGTAGTAAACGGACAGGGGGCCCGAACACTGAAGCTTTCTTT. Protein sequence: CASSKRTGGPNTEAFF.

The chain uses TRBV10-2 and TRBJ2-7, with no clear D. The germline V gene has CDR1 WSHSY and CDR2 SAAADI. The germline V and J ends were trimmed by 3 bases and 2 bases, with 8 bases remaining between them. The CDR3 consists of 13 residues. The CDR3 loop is CASSEALAYEQYF. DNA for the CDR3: TGCGCCAGCAGTGAAGCTTTAGCCTACGAGCAGTACTTC.

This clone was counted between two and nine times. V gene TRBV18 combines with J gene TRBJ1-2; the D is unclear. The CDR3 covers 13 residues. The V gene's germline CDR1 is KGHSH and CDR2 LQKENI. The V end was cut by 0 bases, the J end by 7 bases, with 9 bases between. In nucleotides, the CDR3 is TGTGCCAGCTCACCACCGTACAGCCTTGGCTACACCTTC. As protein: CASSPPYSLGYTF.

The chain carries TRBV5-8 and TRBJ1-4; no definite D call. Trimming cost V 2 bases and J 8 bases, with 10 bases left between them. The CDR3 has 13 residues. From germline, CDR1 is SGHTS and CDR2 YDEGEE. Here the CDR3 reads CASSFQANEKLFF. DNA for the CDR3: TGTGCCAGCAGCTTTCAGGCCAACGAAAAACTGTTTTTT.